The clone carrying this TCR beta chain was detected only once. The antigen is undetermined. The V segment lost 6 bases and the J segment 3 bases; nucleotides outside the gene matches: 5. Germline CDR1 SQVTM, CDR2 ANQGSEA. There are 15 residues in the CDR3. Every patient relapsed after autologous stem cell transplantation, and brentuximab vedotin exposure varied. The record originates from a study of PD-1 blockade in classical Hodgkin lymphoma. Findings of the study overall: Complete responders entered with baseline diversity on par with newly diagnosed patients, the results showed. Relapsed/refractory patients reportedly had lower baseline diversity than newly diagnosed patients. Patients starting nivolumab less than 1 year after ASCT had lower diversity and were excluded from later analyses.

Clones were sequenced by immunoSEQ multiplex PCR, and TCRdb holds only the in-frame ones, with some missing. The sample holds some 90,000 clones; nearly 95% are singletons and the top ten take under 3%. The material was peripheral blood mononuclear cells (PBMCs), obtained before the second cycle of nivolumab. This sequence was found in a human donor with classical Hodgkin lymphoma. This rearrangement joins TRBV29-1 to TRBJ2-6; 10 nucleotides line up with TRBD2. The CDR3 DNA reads TGCAGCGTGGATCTAGCGGGAGTTGGGGCCAACGTCCTGACTTTC. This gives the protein CSVDLAGVGANVLTF.